A selection of T cell receptor beta chains follows, all from one sample in a study of cytomegalovirus exposure and HLA in healthy donors. The assay was immunoSEQ multiplex PCR, and TCRdb's table has in-frame clones only and misses some. The sample carries under 110,000 clones, 75% to 85% recorded once. The sample taken for sequencing was PBMCs. The origin of the receptors is a man aged 45-65 years in good health and CMV-seronegative. Both conserved end residues are part of each CDR3. The D gene is left open where the match is weak. Part of the rows lack a size; the others show once, few, many or a class for expanded clones.

size	J	V	D	CDR3
-	-	TRBV5-6	-	CASSFRGQWNEQYF
-	TRBJ1-2	TRBV30	TRBD1	CAHDRGGGYTF
-	TRBJ2-5	TRBV4-1	TRBD1	CASSSTGQQETQYF
-	TRBJ2-5	TRBV7-6	-	CASSPGSGETQYF
-	TRBJ2-5	TRBV5-4	-	CASTDRRQETQYF
-	TRBJ1-1	TRBV7-2	-	CASSSSVNTEAFF
-	TRBJ2-3	TRBV7-8	TRBD1	CASRHTSWDRERDTQYF
-	TRBJ2-5	TRBV7-9	TRBD1	CASSGRQGGETQYF
-	TRBJ1-3	TRBV4-1	TRBD1	CASRLTGDRGNTIYF
-	TRBJ2-2	TRBV2	-	CASASRDRTGELFF
-	TRBJ2-5	TRBV18	-	CASSPGSQETQYF
-	TRBJ1-4	TRBV18	TRBD1	CASSAGGSEKLFF
-	TRBJ2-2	TRBV7-7	-	CASSSTGHTGELFF
few	TRBJ2-3	TRBV4-1	-	CASSQVQASASDTQYF
-	TRBJ1-2	TRBV6-5	TRBD1	CASSYLSGGSYGYTF
few	TRBJ1-6	TRBV9	-	CASSDGQINSPLHF
-	-	TRBV7-6	TRBD2	CASSRSSGGYEQYF
-	TRBJ1-3	TRBV4-2	TRBD1	CASGGQGKIPGNTIYF
-	TRBJ1-2	TRBV5-1	TRBD1	CASSLRSGTGSQGYTF
-	TRBJ2-3	TRBV7-8	TRBD2	CASSLLAGAQYF
-	TRBJ1-1	TRBV10-1	TRBD1	CASTRGQGVTEAFF
-	TRBJ1-2	TRBV2	-	CASRGDSYGYTF
once	TRBJ2-4	TRBV18	-	CASSPRARGAKNIQYF
-	TRBJ1-2	TRBV19	TRBD1	CASRASQGLSNYGYTF
-	TRBJ1-1	TRBV10-3	-	CAIQGVRNTEAFF
-	TRBJ1-2	TRBV29-1	TRBD1	CSVGGQEHGYTF
-	TRBJ2-2	TRBV5-1	TRBD1	CASSFFSGQGNTGELFF
-	TRBJ1-3	TRBV10-3	-	CAISDMAAGNTIYF
-	TRBJ2-5	TRBV29-1	-	CSPATGKETQYF
few	TRBJ1-6	TRBV6-1	-	CASSEAIRTDQNSPLHF
-	TRBJ1-5	TRBV2	-	CASSGEGASNQPQHF
-	-	TRBV7-2	-	CASKSPNSYEQYF
-	TRBJ2-5	TRBV9	-	CASSVEGREGETQYF
-	TRBJ2-3	TRBV5-1	-	CASSTYGLGTDTQYF
-	TRBJ2-7	TRBV6-6	TRBD1	CASSPTDRGYEQYF
few	TRBJ2-2	TRBV4-1	TRBD2	CASSQVAGANTGELFF
-	TRBJ1-1	TRBV6-5	TRBD1	CASSVRGRGTEAFF
few	TRBJ2-1	TRBV5-5	TRBD2	CASSFSAGNNEQFF
-	TRBJ2-2	TRBV7-9	TRBD1	CASSFWDRNTGELFF
-	TRBJ2-1	TRBV13	-	CASGTSLVGEQFF
-	TRBJ1-1	TRBV2	-	CASWGGDTEAFF
once	TRBJ2-1	TRBV15	-	CATSGLTGTPNEQFF
-	TRBJ2-7	TRBV30	-	CAWSTGSYEQYF
-	TRBJ1-6	TRBV28	TRBD1	CASSLHPGQGYSPLHF
-	TRBJ2-7	TRBV5-6	-	CASSFPSGAYEQYF
-	TRBJ1-5	TRBV2	-	CASSERENSNQPQHF
few	TRBJ1-3	TRBV6-5	TRBD1	CASSGQGNTIYF
-	TRBJ2-1	TRBV25-1	TRBD1	CASGHAGQGTYNEQFF
-	TRBJ1-2	TRBV5-6	TRBD1	CASSTGQYGYTF
-	TRBJ2-5	TRBV15	TRBD1	CATSREDRGLGETQYF
few	TRBJ1-1	TRBV29-1	-	CSVDSAEAFF
-	TRBJ2-7	TRBV6-6	-	CASGPTYEQYF
-	TRBJ1-2	TRBV29-1	-	CSVLYTGIGGYTF
once	TRBJ1-2	TRBV28	-	CASSLADYGYTF
-	-	TRBV19	TRBD1	CASSAGTGYYEQYF
-	TRBJ2-5	TRBV6-5	-	CASKPRTLKETQYF